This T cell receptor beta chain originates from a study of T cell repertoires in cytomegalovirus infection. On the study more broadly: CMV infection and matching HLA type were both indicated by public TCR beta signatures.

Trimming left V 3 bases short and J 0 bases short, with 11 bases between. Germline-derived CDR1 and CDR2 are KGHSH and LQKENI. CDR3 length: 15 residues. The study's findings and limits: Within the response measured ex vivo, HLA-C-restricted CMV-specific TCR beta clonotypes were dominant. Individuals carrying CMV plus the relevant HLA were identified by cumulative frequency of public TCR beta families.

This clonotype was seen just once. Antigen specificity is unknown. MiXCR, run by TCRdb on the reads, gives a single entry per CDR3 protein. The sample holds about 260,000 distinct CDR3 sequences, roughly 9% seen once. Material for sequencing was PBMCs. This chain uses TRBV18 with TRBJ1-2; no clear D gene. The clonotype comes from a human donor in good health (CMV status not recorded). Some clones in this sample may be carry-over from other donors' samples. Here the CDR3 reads CASSPPQRPNYGYTF. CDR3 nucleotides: TGTGCCAGCTCACCGCCCCAGAGACCTAACTATGGCTACACCTTC.